These T cell receptor beta chains were read from a single sample in a study of T cell responses to AZD1222 COVID-19 vaccine. Using immunoSEQ multiplex PCR, the repertoire was profiled, and TCRdb retains in-frame clones only, with some absent. The sample lists about 130,000 clones; approximately 85% were seen once. The sequences come from peripheral blood, collected on day 0 of AZD1222 vaccination. The receptors shown here come from an adult in good health. CDR3s include the opening cysteine and the closing phenylalanine or tryptophan. Fields, in order: clone size, D gene, J gene, V gene, CDR3 protein, CDR3 DNA. D genes are given only for firm matches. The size field is filled for only some rows; it gives once, few, many or a size class.

clone size: .; D gene: TRBD1; J gene: TRBJ1-5; V gene: TRBV5-8; CDR3 protein: CASTRGQLYNQPQHF; CDR3 DNA: TGTGCCAGCACCAGGGGACAGTTATACAATCAGCCCCAGCATTTT
clone size: .; D gene: TRBD2; J gene: TRBJ2-7; V gene: TRBV27; CDR3 protein: CASSLSPPGLAGGEQYF; CDR3 DNA: TGTGCCAGCAGTTTATCCCCCCCCGGCCTAGCGGGGGGGGAGCAGTACTTC
clone size: .; D gene: .; J gene: TRBJ1-4; V gene: TRBV5-1; CDR3 protein: CASSEDSSNEKLFF; CDR3 DNA: TGCGCCAGCAGCGAGGATAGTTCTAATGAAAAACTGTTTTTT
clone size: .; D gene: .; J gene: TRBJ1-1; V gene: TRBV11-3; CDR3 protein: CATTTGFGTEAFF; CDR3 DNA: TGTGCCACCACAACTGGATTTGGGACTGAAGCTTTCTTT
clone size: few; D gene: .; J gene: TRBJ2-1; V gene: TRBV13; CDR3 protein: CASSPLGVSSYNEQFF; CDR3 DNA: TGTGCCAGCAGCCCGTTGGGGGTCAGCTCCTACAATGAGCAGTTCTTC
clone size: .; D gene: .; J gene: TRBJ1-1; V gene: TRBV11-1; CDR3 protein: CASSFGAQNTEAFF; CDR3 DNA: TGTGCCAGCAGCTTTGGGGCTCAGAACACTGAAGCTTTCTTT
clone size: .; D gene: .; J gene: TRBJ1-1; V gene: TRBV5-1; CDR3 protein: CASSLRDTNTEAFF; CDR3 DNA: TGCGCCAGCAGCTTGAGGGACACGAACACTGAAGCTTTCTTT
clone size: few; D gene: TRBD2; J gene: TRBJ2-7; V gene: TRBV6-2/TRBV6-3; CDR3 protein: CASSYGTSAYEQYF; CDR3 DNA: TGTGCCAGCAGTTACGGGACTAGCGCCTACGAGCAGTACTTC
clone size: few; D gene: TRBD2; J gene: TRBJ2-3; V gene: TRBV7-9; CDR3 protein: CASSYVPGLAGGDTQYF; CDR3 DNA: TGTGCCAGCAGCTACGTACCGGGACTAGCGGGAGGCGATACGCAGTATTTT
clone size: .; D gene: .; J gene: TRBJ2-5; V gene: TRBV6-5; CDR3 protein: CASSRVWRHKETQYF; CDR3 DNA: TGTGCCAGCAGTAGAGTCTGGCGTCACAAAGAGACCCAGTACTTC
clone size: .; D gene: .; J gene: TRBJ1-1; V gene: TRBV7-3; CDR3 protein: CASSLGTNTEAFF; CDR3 DNA: TGTGCCAGCAGCTTAGGGACGAACACTGAAGCTTTCTTT
clone size: .; D gene: .; J gene: TRBJ2-7; V gene: TRBV6-5; CDR3 protein: CASGRADEQYF; CDR3 DNA: TGTGCCAGCGGCAGGGCCGACGAGCAGTACTTC
clone size: few; D gene: .; J gene: TRBJ2-1; V gene: TRBV7-2; CDR3 protein: CASSTQTGINEQFF; CDR3 DNA: TGTGCCAGCAGCACCCAAACAGGGATCAATGAGCAGTTCTTC
clone size: .; D gene: .; J gene: TRBJ1-1; V gene: TRBV7-9; CDR3 protein: CASSSGPKRGTEAFF; CDR3 DNA: TGTGCCAGCAGCTCCGGACCAAAAAGGGGCACTGAAGCTTTCTTT
clone size: .; D gene: .; J gene: TRBJ2-7; V gene: TRBV14; CDR3 protein: CASSQSGTYEQYF; CDR3 DNA: TGTGCCAGCAGCCAATCTGGAACCTACGAGCAGTACTTC
clone size: .; D gene: TRBD1; J gene: TRBJ1-1; V gene: TRBV11-2; CDR3 protein: CASSFTGGSEAFF; CDR3 DNA: TGTGCCAGCAGCTTCACAGGGGGTTCTGAAGCTTTCTTT
clone size: .; D gene: .; J gene: TRBJ1-1; V gene: TRBV20-1; CDR3 protein: CSASRQANTEAFF; CDR3 DNA: TGCAGTGCCAGTAGGCAGGCCAACACTGAAGCTTTCTTT
clone size: .; D gene: .; J gene: TRBJ2-7; V gene: TRBV19; CDR3 protein: CASNPEEAYEQYF; CDR3 DNA: TGTGCCAGTAACCCGGAAGAAGCCTACGAGCAGTACTTC
clone size: .; D gene: TRBD2; J gene: TRBJ2-1; V gene: TRBV12-5; CDR3 protein: CASGLVAGGGLNEQFF; CDR3 DNA: TGTGCTAGTGGTTTGGTAGCGGGAGGAGGTCTCAATGAGCAGTTCTTC
clone size: .; D gene: .; J gene: TRBJ2-6; V gene: TRBV7-8; CDR3 protein: CASRRRRGVGERSGANVLTF; CDR3 DNA: TGTGCCAGCAGACGGAGGAGAGGGGTGGGGGAGCGCTCTGGGGCCAACGTCCTGACTTTC
clone size: .; D gene: .; J gene: TRBJ1-4; V gene: TRBV10-1; CDR3 protein: CASSESTSTNEKLFF; CDR3 DNA: TGCGCCAGCAGTGAGTCGACGTCAACTAATGAAAAACTGTTTTTT
clone size: .; D gene: TRBD1; J gene: TRBJ1-1; V gene: TRBV7-2; CDR3 protein: CASSLGDRGRGTEAFF; CDR3 DNA: TGTGCCAGCAGCTTAGGGGACAGGGGGCGCGGTACTGAAGCTTTCTTT
clone size: .; D gene: .; J gene: TRBJ1-5; V gene: TRBV2; CDR3 protein: CASSAAPDDQPQHF; CDR3 DNA: TGTGCCAGCAGTGCGGCGCCTGATGATCAGCCCCAGCATTTT
clone size: .; D gene: .; J gene: TRBJ1-5; V gene: TRBV5-4; CDR3 protein: CASSLGSAHSNQPQHF; CDR3 DNA: TGTGCCAGCAGCTTGGGGAGTGCCCATAGCAATCAGCCCCAGCATTTT
clone size: .; D gene: TRBD1; J gene: TRBJ1-2; V gene: TRBV5-1; CDR3 protein: CASSLEGQWRNYGYTF; CDR3 DNA: TGCGCCAGCAGCTTGGAGGGACAGTGGAGGAACTATGGCTACACCTTC
clone size: .; D gene: .; J gene: TRBJ2-3; V gene: TRBV5-1; CDR3 protein: CASSLEQFTDTQYF; CDR3 DNA: TGCGCCAGCAGCTTGGAACAGTTCACAGATACGCAGTATTTT
clone size: .; D gene: .; J gene: TRBJ2-7; V gene: TRBV11-2; CDR3 protein: CASTLGWRGTYEQYF; CDR3 DNA: TGTGCCAGCACCCTTGGTTGGAGGGGAACCTACGAGCAGTACTTC
clone size: .; D gene: .; J gene: TRBJ2-1; V gene: TRBV11-3; CDR3 protein: CASSSLQTSGPYNEQFF; CDR3 DNA: TGTGCCAGCAGCAGCCTTCAAACGTCAGGGCCCTACAATGAGCAGTTCTTC
clone size: .; D gene: TRBD1; J gene: TRBJ1-2; V gene: TRBV3-1/TRBV3-2; CDR3 protein: CASSPSGDRGYTF; CDR3 DNA: TGTGCCAGCAGCCCCTCCGGGGACAGGGGCTACACCTTC
clone size: .; D gene: .; J gene: TRBJ1-3; V gene: TRBV5-1; CDR3 protein: CASSLTGSLAGNTIYF; CDR3 DNA: TGCGCCAGCAGCTTGACAGGGTCATTAGCTGGAAACACCATATATTTT
clone size: .; D gene: .; J gene: TRBJ2-7; V gene: TRBV6-5; CDR3 protein: CASRARWASYEQYF; CDR3 DNA: TGTGCCAGCAGGGCGAGGTGGGCTTCCTACGAGCAGTACTTC
clone size: .; D gene: .; J gene: TRBJ2-3; V gene: TRBV5-1; CDR3 protein: CASSFPPGPRTDTQYF; CDR3 DNA: TGCGCCAGCAGTTTTCCCCCGGGACCGCGCACAGATACGCAGTATTTT
clone size: .; D gene: .; J gene: TRBJ1-1; V gene: TRBV29-1; CDR3 protein: CSVGSGSGGTEAFF; CDR3 DNA: TGCAGCGTTGGGAGCGGCAGTGGGGGGACTGAAGCTTTCTTT
clone size: .; D gene: .; J gene: TRBJ1-4; V gene: TRBV6-5; CDR3 protein: CASSKGQGGEKLFF; CDR3 DNA: TGTGCCAGCAGCAAAGGGCAGGGAGGTGAAAAACTGTTTTTT
clone size: .; D gene: .; J gene: TRBJ1-1; V gene: TRBV2; CDR3 protein: CASRGVSEAFF; CDR3 DNA: TGTGCCAGCAGAGGGGTTTCTGAAGCTTTCTTT
clone size: .; D gene: .; J gene: TRBJ1-1; V gene: TRBV11-2; CDR3 protein: CASSFVGTRQATEAFF; CDR3 DNA: TGTGCCAGCAGCTTCGTAGGGACACGACAAGCAACTGAAGCTTTCTTT
clone size: .; D gene: .; J gene: TRBJ2-6; V gene: TRBV2; CDR3 protein: CASSTNVLTF; CDR3 DNA: TGTGCCAGCTCCACCAACGTCCTGACTTTC
clone size: .; D gene: .; J gene: TRBJ1-1; V gene: TRBV28; CDR3 protein: CASSWGGTEAFF; CDR3 DNA: TGTGCCAGCAGTTGGGGGGGCACTGAAGCTTTCTTT
clone size: few; D gene: .; J gene: TRBJ2-7; V gene: TRBV13; CDR3 protein: CASSRKGLLSYEQYF; CDR3 DNA: TGTGCCAGCAGCCGTAAGGGCCTACTTTCCTACGAGCAGTACTTC
clone size: .; D gene: TRBD1; J gene: TRBJ1-2; V gene: TRBV18; CDR3 protein: CASSSNSGTGGYGYTF; CDR3 DNA: TGTGCCAGCTCATCGAACTCCGGGACAGGGGGCTATGGCTACACCTTC